A selection of T cell receptor beta chains follows, all from one sample in a study of cytomegalovirus exposure and HLA in healthy donors. The protocol was immunoSEQ multiplex PCR, while the TCRdb copy is restricted to in-frame clones and leaves out a portion. The table shows roughly 120,000 clones, with approximately 94% occurring only once. The sequenced material came from PBMCs. Every receptor here comes from a young woman in good health and CMV-seronegative. CDR3s include the opening cysteine and the closing phenylalanine or tryptophan. The D gene is left open where the match is weak. The size of a clone is reported for some rows only, either as once, few or many, or as a class for expanded clones.

CDR3 DNA | CDR3 protein | D gene | clone size | J gene | V gene
TGTGCCAGCAGCGCAGGTACTGACAGGGCCTACGAGCAGTACTTC | CASSAGTDRAYEQYF | TRBD1 | . | TRBJ2-7 | TRBV9
TGTGCCACCAGCAGAGGACAGCTAACCTACGAGCAGTACTTC | CATSRGQLTYEQYF | . | . | TRBJ2-7 | TRBV15
TGTGCCAGTAGGCCCTTAGTAGGGACAGGGCTCACCGGGGAGCTGTTTTTT | CASRPLVGTGLTGELFF | TRBD1 | . | TRBJ2-2 | TRBV19
TGTGCCAGCAGTAGGGACAAGTACTACGAGCAGTACTTC | CASSRDKYYEQYF | . | . | TRBJ2-7 | TRBV6-5
TGCGCCAGCAGCGGCTTCGACAGGGGAACCGGGGAGCTGTTTTTT | CASSGFDRGTGELFF | TRBD1 | . | TRBJ2-2 | TRBV10-1
TGTGCCAGCAGCTTAGCGGGAGTCTCCTACGAGCAGTACTTC | CASSLAGVSYEQYF | TRBD2 | . | TRBJ2-7 | TRBV5-6
TGTGCCAGCCGGGCCTTAAGGGAGGGCCCCGGGGAGCTGTTTTTT | CASRALREGPGELFF | TRBD2 | . | TRBJ2-2 | TRBV6-5
TGTGCCAGCAGTGAATACGGACTTGGGAGGGAGACCCAGTACTTC | CASSEYGLGRETQYF | . | . | TRBJ2-5 | TRBV2
TGTGCCAGCAGCCCAGAGGACAATCAGCCCCAGCATTTT | CASSPEDNQPQHF | . | once | TRBJ1-5 | TRBV7-9
TGCGCCAGCAGCCAAGATGGACAGGGATATTCACCCCTCCACTTT | CASSQDGQGYSPLHF | TRBD1 | . | TRBJ1-6 | TRBV4-1
TGTGCCAGCAGTACAGGGACTAGCGGGAGGGCAAACTACGAGCAGTACTTC | CASSTGTSGRANYEQYF | TRBD2 | . | TRBJ2-7 | TRBV27
TGTGCCAGCAGTCTCCCAGATGATTCACCCCTCCACTTT | CASSLPDDSPLHF | . | . | TRBJ1-6 | TRBV6-5
TGTGCCAGCAGCCAGGGTTGGGGGCCGGCCTCTGGGGATGAGCAGTTCTTC | CASSQGWGPASGDEQFF | . | . | TRBJ2-1 | TRBV5-5
TGTGCCAGCAGCCTGGACAGGGGAGTTGGTCAGCCCCAGCATTTT | CASSLDRGVGQPQHF | TRBD1 | . | TRBJ1-5 | TRBV11-2
TGTGCCAGCAGCTCTCTAGCGGGGGCTCACTACGAGCAGTACTTC | CASSSLAGAHYEQYF | TRBD2 | once | TRBJ2-7 | TRBV7-9
TGTGCCAGCTCACAGGCAGGACTCTCTGGGGCCAACGTCCTGACTTTC | CASSQAGLSGANVLTF | . | . | TRBJ2-6 | TRBV18
TGTGCCAGCAGCCGGACAGGGGCGAGTATAGAACCCCAGCATTTT | CASSRTGASIEPQHF | TRBD1 | once | TRBJ1-5 | TRBV27
TGCAGCGTTGAAGATCGAGGCAGGGGGACCTATGGCTACACCTTC | CSVEDRGRGTYGYTF | TRBD1 | . | TRBJ1-2 | TRBV29-1
TGCACCACCATCCCTGAGGGACAGGAGGTTAACACTGAAGCTTTCTTT | CTTIPEGQEVNTEAFF | . | . | TRBJ1-1 | TRBV1
TGTGCCAGCAGTGAAGGACAGGGTAATGAAAAACTGTTTTTT | CASSEGQGNEKLFF | TRBD1 | many | TRBJ1-4 | TRBV6-1
TGTGCCAGCAGTTTCGTGTACAGTCCATATGGCTACACCTTC | CASSFVYSPYGYTF | . | once | TRBJ1-2 | TRBV28
TGCGCCAGCAGCCACGACAGGTTGTCTAACTATGGCTACACCTTC | CASSHDRLSNYGYTF | . | . | TRBJ1-2 | TRBV4-1
TGTGCCAGCAGTGACTGGAAGGGGGCCAGGCATGGCTACACCTTC | CASSDWKGARHGYTF | TRBD1 | once | TRBJ1-2 | TRBV6-4
TGCAGCGTTGAAGATGTGGAGGGGCCGTCCTACGAGCAGTACTTC | CSVEDVEGPSYEQYF | . | . | TRBJ2-7 | TRBV29-1
TGTGCCAGCAGTCCCCTGGGGGAGGACCCCCACGAGCAGTACTTC | CASSPLGEDPHEQYF | . | . | TRBJ2-7 | TRBV2
TGTGCCAGCAGTTACACGGGACACTCTGGAAACACCATATATTTT | CASSYTGHSGNTIYF | . | . | TRBJ1-3 | TRBV6-5
TGTGCCAGCAGCGCCCAGGGACAGGGGGTCATCTCTGGAAACACCATATATTTT | CASSAQGQGVISGNTIYF | TRBD1 | . | TRBJ1-3 | TRBV7-6
TGTGCCAGCAGCCCAAGACAGGGGGGACCCACTGAAGCTTTCTTT | CASSPRQGGPTEAFF | TRBD1 | . | TRBJ1-1 | TRBV9
TGTGCCAGCAGCATTACCGGGACAGGGGTTGGAAACTACGAGCAGTACTTC | CASSITGTGVGNYEQYF | TRBD1 | . | TRBJ2-7 | TRBV7-9
TGTGCCTGGAGTCGGGGGGTAGGAGTGAACACTGAAGCTTTCTTT | CAWSRGVGVNTEAFF | . | . | TRBJ1-1 | TRBV30
TGTGCCAGCAGTCGTACAGTTTCCTCTGGAAACACCATATATTTT | CASSRTVSSGNTIYF | . | . | TRBJ1-3 | TRBV28
TGTGCCAGCAGTGCAAAAGACAGGGAACGACTGTTTTTT | CASSAKDRERLFF | TRBD1 | . | TRBJ1-4 | TRBV6-1
TGTGCCAGCAGCTTCCTGACTAGCGGGGCCTACAATGAGCAGTTCTTC | CASSFLTSGAYNEQFF | TRBD2 | . | TRBJ2-1 | TRBV13
TGTGCCAGCAGCACCCGGACTAGCGGGATTCCCCCCTCCTACGAGCAGTACTTC | CASSTRTSGIPPSYEQYF | TRBD2 | . | TRBJ2-7 | TRBV7-9
TGCGCCAGCAGCTTGGTGCTCGGGGATAGCTATGGCTACACCTTC | CASSLVLGDSYGYTF | . | . | TRBJ1-2 | TRBV5-1
TGTGCCAGCAGCGGAGACATACGGAACCCGAACACCGGGGAGCTGTTTTTT | CASSGDIRNPNTGELFF | . | . | TRBJ2-2 | TRBV9
TGTGCCAGTAACCCAGGGGACGGCACAGATACGCAGTATTTT | CASNPGDGTDTQYF | . | few | TRBJ2-3 | TRBV19
TGTGCCAGCAGGACGTTACTAGCGGGATTCTCCTACGAGCAGTACTTC | CASRTLLAGFSYEQYF | TRBD2 | . | TRBJ2-7 | TRBV27
TGTGCCAGCAGCAAAGGGGGACAGGGGGGAGCTGAAGCTTTCTTT | CASSKGGQGGAEAFF | . | . | TRBJ1-1 | TRBV21-1
TGTGCCAGCAGCTTAGCGGGGGACAGTGAAGCTTTCTTT | CASSLAGDSEAFF | TRBD1 | . | TRBJ1-1 | TRBV7-9
TGTGCCAGCAGTGAAAAGGAGTCGGAAAAACTGTTTTTT | CASSEKESEKLFF | . | . | TRBJ1-4 | TRBV6-1
TGCGCCAGCAACCTCGGTTCGGGGGGCGCCGGCACAGATACGCAGTATTTT | CASNLGSGGAGTDTQYF | . | . | TRBJ2-3 | TRBV5-1
TGTGCCAGCAGCGGACAGGGAGAGGAGGGCTACACCTTC | CASSGQGEEGYTF | TRBD1 | . | TRBJ1-2 | TRBV9
TGTGCCAGCAGCCGAGACAGAGCCTACGAGCAGTACTTC | CASSRDRAYEQYF | . | . | TRBJ2-7 | TRBV5-6
TGTGCCAGCAGTTACCAAGACAGGGGCGGCTACACCTTC | CASSYQDRGGYTF | TRBD1 | . | TRBJ1-2 | TRBV6-5
TGTGCCAGCAGCCAAGATAGCTCCGGGGGAGAGGCGTATTTT | CASSQDSSGGEAYF | . | . | TRBJ2-3 | TRBV4-2
TGTGCCAGCAGTTTTGTCCGTCTGCTAGCGGGATACTACGAGCAGTACTTC | CASSFVRLLAGYYEQYF | TRBD2 | . | TRBJ2-7 | TRBV28